Each of the 9 T cell receptor beta chains below was sequenced from the same sample in a study of blood T cell repertoires in COVID-19. Some clones are missing from TCRdb's copy, which holds only in-frame ones; the method was immunoSEQ multiplex PCR. Of 200,000 to 300,000 clones in the sample, around four fifths were seen once. The sequenced material came from peripheral blood. These TCRs come from a woman in her sixties with active or convalescent COVID-19.

This clone was detected only a few times. The chain carries TRBV9 and TRBJ2-1; 8 nucleotides agree with TRBD1. Germline V lookup: CDR1 SGDLS, CDR2 YYNGEE. This CDR3 spans 15 amino acids. V dropped 3 bases and J dropped 2; count of bases not matched to a gene: 4. CDR3 nucleotides: TGTGCCAGCAGCGGAACAGGGGGTACCTACAATGAGCAGTTCTTC. Translation gives CASSGTGGTYNEQFF.

The chain links TRBV5-8 to TRBJ1-5; D is uncertain. Germline lookup yields CDR1 SGHTS and CDR2 YDEGEE. Deletions cut 4 bases from V and 5 bases from J, with 7 bases between. This CDR3 has 12 residues. CDR3 amino acids: CASSLRDQPQHF. CDR3 nucleotides: TGTGCCAGCAGCCTTCGGGATCAGCCCCAGCATTTT.

The chain joins TRBV5-8 to TRBJ2-7; D is uncertain. V shed 2 bases and J shed 0 bases, with 6 bases lying between them. Germline CDR1 is SGHTS and CDR2 is YDEGEE. This CDR3 spans 13 amino acids. In DNA, the CDR3 is TGTGCCAGCAGCTTTGGCGGCTCCTACGAGCAGTACTTC. Encoded protein: CASSFGGSYEQYF.

The rearrangement joins TRBV25-1 to TRBJ2-7; 7 bases agree with TRBD1. Germline loops: CDR1 MGHDK, CDR2 SYGVNS. The CDR3 is 15 residues long. Trimming at V came to 6 bases and at J to 0 bases, leaving 8 bases not matched to a gene. DNA of the CDR3: TGTGCCAGCAGCGAAAGATGGACAGGCTCCTACGAGCAGTACTTC. Protein product: CASSERWTGSYEQYF.

This clone was seen more than once but under ten times. CDR3 DNA sequence: TGTGCCAGTCGAACAGGGGAAGTGGGTACCGGGGAGCTGTTTTTT. This codes for CASRTGEVGTGELFF. The chain has TRBV19 and TRBJ2-2; TRBD1 aligns across 7 bases. V trimming: 8 bases; J trimming: 5 bases; junction bases outside the gene matches: 11. The CDR3 has 15 residues. Germline lookup yields CDR1 LNHDA and CDR2 SQIVND (reference sequence).

The rearrangement uses TRBV7-8 and TRBJ1-1; TRBD1 aligns across 7 bases. V gave up 3 bases and J gave up 0 bases; unmatched junction bases: 4. Germline CDR1 and CDR2: SGHVS and FQNEAQ. This CDR3 is 15 amino acids long. CDR3 in amino acids: CASSFKDRLNTEAFF. CDR3 nucleotide sequence: TGTGCCAGCAGCTTCAAGGACAGGTTGAACACTGAAGCTTTCTTT.

The J gene is TRBJ2-5, the V gene TRBV3-1 (or the pseudogene TRBV3-2), with D perhaps TRBD1 (6 bases). Trimming removed 0 bases at V and 5 bases at J, with 16 bases between. The CDR3 runs to 16 residues. Germline assignment: CDR1 LGHDT and CDR2 YNNKEL (reference sequence). CDR3 amino acids: CASSQEVAGDRETQYF. As DNA, the CDR3 is TGTGCCAGCAGCCAAGAGGTCGCAGGGGACCGGGAGACCCAGTACTTC.

This clone turned up a few times. The V and J genes are TRBV10-3 and TRBJ2-5; 8 nucleotides match TRBD2. CDR1 is ENHRY, CDR2 SYGVKD, per germline. V lost 4 bases and J lost 3; bases outside the gene matches: 1. This CDR3 region has 13 residues. Here the CDR3 reads CAISAGGEETQYF. The CDR3 DNA reads TGTGCCATCAGTGCGGGAGGGGAAGAGACCCAGTACTTC.

The chain couples TRBV6-5 to TRBJ2-7; no clear D. The germline V gene encodes CDR1 MNHEY and CDR2 SVGAGI. CDR3 length equals 12 residues. Trimming pared 6 bases from V and 0 bases from J, leaving 6 bases between. CDR3 amino acids: CASSTGSYEQYF. Here the CDR3 DNA reads TGTGCCAGCAGCACTGGCTCCTACGAGCAGTACTTC.